This passage covers 27 T cell receptor beta chains from one sample sequenced in a study of T cell responses to AZD1222 COVID-19 vaccine. Profiled with immunoSEQ multiplex PCR; TCRdb holds only in-frame clones, not every one. The sample has approximately 170,000 clones, 75% to 90% seen once. Sequenced here: peripheral blood, sampled on day 0 of AZD1222 vaccination. These receptors were obtained from an adult in good health.

The genes are TRBV9 and TRBJ2-7, with no clear D. CDR3 length equals 12 residues. Trimming took off 0 bases at V and 3 bases at J, with 4 bases between the two ends. Germline assignment: CDR1 SGDLS and CDR2 YYNGEE. The CDR3 region has the DNA TGTGCCAGCAGCGTAGTCGACTACGAGCAGTACTTC. Translated, it gives CASSVVDYEQYF.

J is TRBJ2-3 and V is TRBV7-9; D is tentatively TRBD1 or TRBD2 (5 bases each). Germline-derived CDR1 and CDR2 are SEHNR and FQNEAQ (reference sequence). Trimming cost V 0 bases and J 3 bases, with 13 bases left between them. This CDR3 is built from 16 residues. DNA of the CDR3: TGTGCCAGCAGCTTAGCTAGTGGGGGTTGGACAGATACGCAGTATTTT. Its protein is CASSLASGGWTDTQYF. Looking up the rest from reference TRBV7-9 and TRBJ2-3 gives the full variable domain: DTGVSQNPRHKITKRGQNVTFRCDPISEHNRLYWYRQTLGQGPEFLTYFQNEAQLEKSRLLSDRFSAERPKGSFSTLEIQRTEQGDSAMYLCASSLASGGWTDTQYFGPGTRLTVL.

This sequence joins TRBV27 and TRBJ1-6, with D unresolved. V was shortened by 3 bases and J by 5 bases, with 8 bases between the two germline ends. CDR1 MNHEY and CDR2 SMNVEV come from the germline V gene (reference sequence). CDR3 length equals 14 residues. The DNA for the CDR3 is TGTGCCAGCAGTTTGAACAGAAATAATTCACCCCTCCACTTT. This encodes CASSLNRNNSPLHF.

The chain combines TRBV28 with TRBJ1-2, with D uncertain. This CDR3 is built from 13 residues. Germline values: CDR1 MDHEN, CDR2 SYDVKM. Deletions cut 6 bases from V and 0 bases from J, with 8 bases between. The DNA of the CDR3 is TGTGCCAGCAGCCCTAGATCTAACTATGGCTACACCTTC. It specifies CASSPRSNYGYTF.

The chain carries TRBV28 and TRBJ1-2, with TRBD1 matching over 7 bases. CDR1 MDHEN and CDR2 SYDVKM come from the germline V gene. V was pared by 6 bases and J by 4 bases, with 2 bases of the junction left unmatched. CDR3 size: 12 residues. CDR3 region: CASSTGVYGYTF. In nucleotides, the CDR3 is TGTGCCAGCAGCACAGGGGTCTATGGCTACACCTTC.

The chain uses TRBV19 and TRBJ1-6, with a tentative D call TRBD1 (5 bases). Germline-derived CDR1 and CDR2 are LNHDA and SQIVND (reference sequence). V was trimmed by 5 bases and J by 9 bases, leaving 14 bases between them. This CDR3 region has 14 residues. The CDR3 nucleotides read TGTGCCAGTAGTGGACGGACATACGGTTCACCCCTCCACTTT. This translates into CASSGRTYGSPLHF.

The gene calls are TRBV7-2 and TRBJ1-1; no reliable D call. Germline CDR1 and CDR2: SGHTA and FQGNSA. This CDR3 is built from 12 residues. V was pared by 1 base and J by 2 bases, with 2 bases between. The CDR3 coding sequence is TGTGCCAGCAGCTTAGTAAACACTGAAGCTTTCTTT. This encodes CASSLVNTEAFF.

The chain recombines TRBV4-3 with TRBJ2-7; D gene unclear. Germline values: CDR1 LGHNA, CDR2 YSLEER. V lost 1 base to trimming and J lost 2 bases, with 6 bases between them. This CDR3 is 13 amino acids long. The CDR3 DNA reads TGCGCCAGCAGCCAAGCAGAAACCTACGAGCAGTACTTC. Its translation is CASSQAETYEQYF.

The chain joins TRBV6-2 or TRBV6-3 to TRBJ2-5; 8 bases fit TRBD2. This CDR3 region has 14 residues. The V segment lost 5 bases and the J segment 4 bases; nucleotides outside the gene matches: 6. Germline CDR1 is MNHEY and CDR2 is SVGEGT. The CDR3 bases are TGTGCCAGCAGTCCGCGGGGGGTCGGAGAGACCCAGTACTTC. This codes for CASSPRGVGETQYF.

This clone was seen once. The chain carries TRBV3-1 (or the pseudogene TRBV3-2) and TRBJ2-2; the match to TRBD2 covers 11 bases. The germline V gene has CDR1 LGHDT and CDR2 YNNKEL (reference sequence). Trimming removed 1 base from V and 5 bases from J; junction bases left unmatched: 0. This CDR3 region has 15 residues. DNA for the CDR3: TGTGCCAGCAGCCAAGGACTAGCGGGGACCGGGGAGCTGTTTTTT. Translated, it gives CASSQGLAGTGELFF.

The chain links TRBV27 to TRBJ1-1, with unresolved D. The CDR3 covers 15 residues. Germline V gene data show CDR1 as MNHEY and CDR2 as SMNVEV (reference sequence). Trimming took off 4 bases at V and 0 bases at J, with 12 bases between the two ends. The CDR3 region is CASSSSGDMNTEAFF. DNA for the CDR3: TGTGCCAGCAGTTCGTCAGGAGACATGAACACTGAAGCTTTCTTT.

The genes are TRBV5-1 and TRBJ1-1; 8 bases fit TRBD1. This CDR3 comprises 15 residues. V was clipped by 4 bases and J by 0 bases; unmatched bases: 5. Germline V gives CDR1 SGHRS, CDR2 YFSETQ. CDR3 sequence reads: CASSPTTGVNTEAFF. The CDR3 nucleotides read TGCGCCAGCAGCCCCACGACAGGGGTGAACACTGAAGCTTTCTTT.

This clone counts as medium-sized. The chain has TRBV6-5 and TRBJ1-2; 7 nucleotides agree with TRBD1. The length of the CDR3 is 15 residues. CDR1 is MNHEY and CDR2 is SVGAGI in the germline V gene. Germline trimming cut 6 bases from V and 5 bases from J; bases unmatched to any gene: 12. CDR3 amino acids: CASSPSTGTAYGYTF. CDR3 coding DNA: TGTGCCAGCAGCCCCTCGACCGGGACAGCGTATGGCTACACCTTC.

The chain couples TRBV10-3 to TRBJ1-6; D is undetermined. The CDR3 has 14 amino acids. Trimming pared 4 bases from V and 8 bases from J, leaving 12 bases between. Germline V gene sequence: CDR1 ENHRY, CDR2 SYGVKD. The CDR3 reads CAISARDPDSPLHF. DNA of the CDR3: TGTGCCATCAGTGCTAGGGATCCGGATTCACCCCTCCACTTT.

As regards this clone: Sequence at one end of the junction differs from germline and may be a read error. The chain links TRBV7-3 to TRBJ2-3, with 14 bases aligning to TRBD2. CDR1 and CDR2 from the germline V gene are SGHTA and FQGTGA. The CDR3 extends over 20 amino acids. The CDR3 loop is CASSVTGTSGGLRPTDTQYF. CDR3 DNA sequence: TGTGCCAGCAGCGTAACCGGGACTAGCGGGGGCCTGAGACCGACGGATACGCAGTATTTT. The entire variable domain, with the rest obtained from reference TRBV7-3 and TRBJ2-3, is as follows: GAGVSQTPSNKVTEKGKYVELRCDPISGHTALYWYRQSLGQGPEFLIYFQGTGAADDSGLPNDRFFAVRPEGSVSTLKIQRTERGDSAVYLCASSVTGTSGGLRPTDTQYFGPGTRLTVL.

This chain uses TRBV5-1 with TRBJ1-1, with D unresolved. The CDR3 extends over 14 amino acids. V was cut by 0 bases and J by 3 bases, with 9 bases left in between. The germline gives CDR1 SGHRS, CDR2 YFSETQ. CDR3 nucleotide sequence: TGCGCCAGCAGCTTGGACAGATGGGACACTGAAGCTTTCTTT. This translates into CASSLDRWDTEAFF.

The chain has TRBV10-3 and TRBJ2-2; TRBD2 matches at 13 bases. V lost 5 bases, J lost 2 bases, and 2 bases stayed unmatched. The CDR3 consists of 16 residues. Germline V CDR1 and CDR2: ENHRY, SYGVKD. The CDR3 region is CAISPGLAGNTGELFF. In nucleotides, the CDR3 is TGTGCCATCAGTCCGGGACTAGCGGGAAACACCGGGGAGCTGTTTTTT.

V and J are TRBV28 and TRBJ1-1; D perhaps matches TRBD1 (6 bases). Looked up from germline, CDR1 is MDHEN and CDR2 is SYDVKM. Trimming removed 5 bases at V and 0 bases at J, with 13 bases between. The CDR3 is 15 residues long. CDR3 nucleotides: TGTGCCAGCAGTCCATTCGACAGGCTGAACACTGAAGCTTTCTTT. Its translation: CASSPFDRLNTEAFF.

To note about this clone: The sample carries other DNA sequences with the same CDR3. The CDR3 protein is CASSLDNSGNTIYF. CDR3 nucleotide sequence: TGCGCCAGCAGCTTGGACAACTCTGGAAACACCATATATTTT. The chain links TRBV5-1 to TRBJ1-3; D is unclear. Deletions cut 0 bases from V and 0 bases from J, with 4 bases between. Germline CDR1 and CDR2: SGHRS and YFSETQ. The CDR3 consists of 14 residues. The full variable domain, completed using reference TRBV5-1 and TRBJ1-3, is KAGVTQTPRYLIKTRGQQVTLSCSPISGHRSVSWYQQTPGQGLQFLFEYFSETQRNKGNFPGRFSGRQFSNSRSEMNVSTLELGDSALYLCASSLDNSGNTIYFGEGSWLTVV.

In DNA form, the CDR3 reads TGTGCCAGCAGCCCACGGGGGGCCCTTATCCCCAATGAGCAGTTCTTC. This gives the protein CASSPRGALIPNEQFF. The rearrangement joins TRBV9 to TRBJ2-1; the D gene is possibly TRBD2 (7 bases). V dropped 4 bases and J dropped 6 bases, with 20 bases sitting between them. From germline, CDR1 is SGDLS and CDR2 YYNGEE. This CDR3 contains 16 residues.

This chain uses TRBV4-2 with TRBJ1-2; tentative D call: TRBD1 (5 bases). This CDR3 region has 14 residues. CDR1 and CDR2 (germline): LGHNA, YNFKEQ. V was shortened by 0 bases and J by 6 bases, with 11 bases between the two germline ends. The CDR3: CASSQELQGNGYTF. The CDR3 nucleotides read TGTGCCAGCAGCCAAGAACTCCAGGGAAATGGCTACACCTTC.

Regarding this clone: At one end the junction does not follow the germline gene, possibly because of a read error. The V gene is TRBV7-7, the J gene TRBJ2-7; tentative D call: TRBD1 (6 bases). The length of the CDR3 is 13 residues. Germline CDR1 SSHAT, CDR2 FNYEAQ (reference sequence). The CDR3 here is CASSLGRGYEQYF. The CDR3 DNA follows: TGTGCTAGCAGCTTAGGTAGGGGGTACGAGCAGTACTTC.

The CDR3 region has the DNA TGTGCCACCAGCAGAGACACCTATGGCTACACCTTC. Its protein product is CATSRDTYGYTF. The rearrangement uses TRBV15 and TRBJ1-2, with D unclear. Trimming left V 0 bases short and J 4 bases short, with 3 bases between. The length of the CDR3 is 12 residues. The germline CDR1 and CDR2 sequences are LNHNV and YYDKDF (reference sequence). Full variable domain (rest looked up from reference TRBV15 and TRBJ1-2): DAMVIQNPRYQVTQFGKPVTLSCSQTLNHNVMYWYQQKSSQAPKLLFHYYDKDFNNEADTPDNFQSRRPNTSFCFLDIRSPGLGDTAMYLCATSRDTYGYTFGSGTRLTVV.

The chain employs TRBV2 and TRBJ2-3, with D uncertain. The CDR3 spans 15 residues. Per the germline V gene, CDR1 is SNHLY and CDR2 is FYNNEI. V was pared by 3 bases and J by 4 bases, with 14 bases between. The CDR3 DNA reads TGTGCCAGCAGTGACAAGGGAAGGATGCCAGATACGCAGTATTTT. Amino acid sequence: CASSDKGRMPDTQYF.

V usage is TRBV19 and J usage is TRBJ2-2, with D possibly being TRBD2 (6 bases). V was shortened by 5 bases and J by 7 bases, with 17 bases between the two germline ends. CDR1 and CDR2 (germline): LNHDA, SQIVND (reference sequence). This CDR3 has 15 amino acids. CDR3 in DNA: TGTGCCAGTAGTTTTTTCCTAGCGTTAGGCGGGGAGCTGTTTTTT. Encoded protein: CASSFFLALGGELFF. Using reference TRBV19 and TRBJ2-2 for the parts outside the CDR3, the full variable domain is DGGITQSPKYLFRKEGQNVTLSCEQNLNHDAMYWYRQDPGQGLRLIYYSQIVNDFQKGDIAEGYSVSREKKESFPLTVTSAQKNPTAFYLCASSFFLALGGELFFGEGSRLTVL.

This sequence joins TRBV19 and TRBJ1-6; D call uncertain. V was cut by 1 base and J by 6 bases, with 10 bases left in between. Germline values: CDR1 LNHDA, CDR2 SQIVND (reference sequence). The CDR3 sequence is 15 residues long. CDR3 protein: CASSIGFQVNSPLHF. CDR3 sequence (DNA): TGTGCCAGTAGTATAGGGTTCCAGGTTAATTCACCCCTCCACTTT.

J is TRBJ1-2 and V is TRBV7-2; a weak D match, TRBD1 (5 bases). The CDR3 spans 13 residues. Germline V gene lookup returns CDR1 SGHTA and CDR2 FQGNSA. The V end lost 1 base, the J end lost 14 bases, and 17 bases lay between the germline ends. CDR3 in DNA: TGTGCCAGCAGCTTAGTATCGGACGCCACAGGAACCTTC. Translation gives CASSLVSDATGTF.